What follows describes a single T cell receptor beta chain. Its antigen is as yet unknown. This sample is drawn from a study of cytomegalovirus exposure and HLA in healthy donors. The V gene's germline CDR1 is MDHEN and CDR2 SYDVKM. The CDR3 is 12 amino acids. The V gene lost 6 bases and the J gene lost 8 bases, with 13 bases spanning the gap. Only in-frame clones appear in the TCRdb table, and some are missing; sequencing was by immunoSEQ multiplex PCR. The table records around 20,000 clones, around 97% of them present only once. Study-level results: While the bulk of TCR sequences proved rare, some public TCRs turned up in many donors.

The TCR comes from a man younger than 40 in good health and CMV-seropositive. The sample taken for sequencing was PBMCs. This chain connects TRBV28 to TRBJ1-1; TRBD1 is a possible D gene (5 bases). In DNA, the CDR3 is TGTGCCAGCAGACCTGACAGACCCGAAGCTTTCTTT. It translates to CASRPDRPEAFF.